This T cell receptor beta chain was sequenced for a study of cytomegalovirus exposure and HLA in healthy donors. V was shortened by 4 bases and J by 2 bases, with 10 bases between the two germline ends. This CDR3 has 14 amino acids. CDR1 and CDR2 (germline): SGDLS, YYNGEE. Primers: 60 Vbeta forward and 13 Jbeta reverse. Only in-frame clones appear in the TCRdb table, and some are missing; sequencing was by immunoSEQ multiplex PCR. The sample lists 75,000 to 95,000 clones; 50% to 75% were seen once. This chain connects TRBV9 to TRBJ2-1; D call uncertain. The sample consisted of PBMCs. The receptor was derived from a man aged 30 to 39 in good health and CMV-seronegative. CDR3 residues: CASSPTSPYNEQFF. In nucleotides, the CDR3 is TGTGCCAGCAGCCCGACTTCCCCCTACAATGAGCAGTTCTTC.